This T cell receptor beta chain was documented in a study of blood T cell repertoires in COVID-19. Study details: The origin of the acute and convalescent COVID-19 samples was the United States, Italy and Spain.

This clone has only one observation. TCRdb's copy holds only in-frame clones and misses some; the assay was immunoSEQ multiplex PCR. The repertoire holds 310,000 or so clones, approximately 82% seen once, with approximately 1.3% in the top ten. The germline gives CDR1 LNHDA, CDR2 SQIVND (reference sequence). Deletions cut 2 bases from V and 0 bases from J, with 8 bases between. The CDR3 contains 15 residues. Sequencing was carried out using peripheral blood. The TCR sequence derives from a woman in her forties or fifties with acute or convalescent COVID-19. The chain couples TRBV19 to TRBJ1-5; no definite D call. The DNA of the CDR3 is TGTGCCAGTAGTATACAGGTTCCTAGCAATCAGCCCCAGCATTTT. Its translation: CASSIQVPSNQPQHF.